This paragraph covers one TCR beta chain sequence. The sample originates from a study of CD8+ T cells in alopecia areata. Following extraction, RNA underwent reverse transcription to cDNA, which served as the sequencing template. The protocol was immunoSEQ multiplex PCR, while the TCRdb copy is restricted to in-frame clones and leaves out a portion. The sample shows about 220,000 clones, about 57% of them seen only once. Treatment meaning: oral pan-JAK inhibitor, 5-10 mg twice daily. The V end lost 4 bases, the J end lost 4 bases, and 6 bases lay between the germline ends. CDR1 is MGHRA, CDR2 YSYEKL, per germline. This CDR3 has 12 residues.

The source was CD4+ T cells sorted from blood, collected at week 4, from a patient treated with tofacitinib. The chain has TRBV4-1 and TRBJ2-3; D unresolved. The source of this sequence is a human donor with alopecia areata. This CDR3 reads CASSRVADTQYF. The CDR3 coding sequence is TGCGCCAGCAGCCGGGTGGCAGATACGCAGTATTTT.